Included here is one T cell receptor beta chain sequence, with context. Using immunoSEQ multiplex PCR, the repertoire was profiled, and TCRdb retains in-frame clones only, with some absent. The sample lists 95,000 to 130,000 clones; over 75% were seen once. This entry belongs to a study of control samples from healthy donors and cancer patients. The CDR3 length is 13 residues. CDR1 is SGDLS, CDR2 YYNGEE, per germline. Trimming cost V 6 bases and J 4 bases; bases outside gene matches: 2. The J gene is TRBJ1-3, the V gene TRBV9; TRBD1 agrees at 9 bases. This receptor was taken from a woman aged 45-65 years with colorectal cancer. The sequencing input was PBMCs. CDR3 in amino acids: CASTGTGGNTIYF. CDR3 nucleotide sequence: TGTGCCAGCACCGGGACAGGGGGAAACACCATATATTTT. Full variable domain (rest looked up from reference TRBV9 and TRBJ1-3): DSGVTQTPKHLITATGQRVTLRCSPRSGDLSVYWYQQSLDQGLQFLIQYYNGEERAKGNILERFSAQQFPDLHSELNLSSLELGDSALYFCASTGTGGNTIYFGEGSWLTVV.